This TCR beta chain stems from a study of blood T cell repertoires in COVID-19. TCRdb keeps only in-frame clones here, not all; method: immunoSEQ multiplex PCR. The sample lists approximately 88,000 clones; about 93% were seen once. This TCR was sampled from a woman between 50 and 59 years old in a cohort sampled during active COVID-19. Sequencing was performed on peripheral blood.

The CDR3 nucleotides are TGTGCCAGTAGCCCCTCCCTCAGAACGGGTCTCTCTGGAAACACCATATATTTT. This codes for CASSPSLRTGLSGNTIYF. The rearrangement joins TRBV19 to TRBJ1-3; no reliable D call. This CDR3 is built from 18 residues. The V end was cut by 6 bases, the J end by 0 bases, with 21 bases between. Germline V lookup: CDR1 LNHDA, CDR2 SQIVND (reference sequence).